These 11 T cell receptor beta chains were sequenced from one sample in a study of blood T cell repertoires in COVID-19. Some clones are missing from TCRdb's copy, which holds only in-frame ones; the method was immunoSEQ multiplex PCR. There are roughly 200,000 clones in the sample; approximately 85% occur only once, and about 6.3% lies in the top ten. The sample comprised PBMCs or T cells enriched from blood (not recorded which). Receptor source: a middle-aged man who had recovered from COVID-19.

The CDR3 DNA is TGTGCCAGCAACACAGTTACTAACTATGGCTACACCTTC. Protein product: CASNTVTNYGYTF. This rearrangement joins TRBV6-5 to TRBJ1-2; the D is unclear. The V and J ends lost 7 bases and 0 bases respectively, with 9 bases between them. CDR3 length: 13 residues. Germline-derived CDR1 and CDR2 are MNHEY and SVGAGI.

This chain joins TRBV19 and TRBJ1-6; 8 bases map to TRBD1. Germline V lookup: CDR1 LNHDA, CDR2 SQIVND (reference sequence). The CDR3 spans 16 residues. J was trimmed by 7 bases and V by 7 bases; bases with no gene match: 12. CDR3 coding DNA: TGTGCCAGTAACGAATCAGGGGGCTTTAAGAATTCACCCCTCCACTTT. This codes for CASNESGGFKNSPLHF.

The V gene is TRBV20-1, the J gene TRBJ2-1, with 7 bases that match TRBD2. After removal of 2 bases from V and 9 bases from J, the junction contained 1 base not matched to a gene. CDR1 DFQATT and CDR2 SNEGSKA come from the germline V gene (reference sequence). The CDR3 has 11 amino acids. This chain's CDR3 is CSARSGTEQFF. CDR3 nucleotide sequence: TGCAGTGCTAGAAGCGGGACTGAGCAGTTCTTC.

This chain uses TRBV3-1 (or the pseudogene TRBV3-2) with TRBJ1-1; D remains unclear. The V end was cut by 9 bases, the J end by 1 base, with 12 bases between. The CDR3 runs 13 residues. From germline, CDR1 is LGHDT and CDR2 YNNKEL (reference sequence). The CDR3 protein is CASLPSGNTEAFF. In nucleotides, the CDR3 is TGTGCCAGTTTACCCTCCGGGAACACTGAAGCTTTCTTT.

The chain couples TRBV5-1 to TRBJ2-3; D is possibly TRBD1 (6 bases). Trimming stripped 0 bases from V and 2 bases from J, with 10 bases between. The CDR3 totals 15 residues. The germline V gene has CDR1 SGHRS and CDR2 YFSETQ. The CDR3 region is CASSLVGQNTDTQYF. In DNA form, the CDR3 reads TGCGCCAGCAGCTTGGTCGGACAGAACACAGATACGCAGTATTTT. The full variable domain, rest sourced from reference TRBV5-1 and TRBJ2-3, is KAGVTQTPRYLIKTRGQQVTLSCSPISGHRSVSWYQQTPGQGLQFLFEYFSETQRNKGNFPGRFSGRQFSNSRSEMNVSTLELGDSALYLCASSLVGQNTDTQYFGPGTRLTVL.

Only a few counts were recorded for this clone. The CDR3 coding sequence is TGTGCCAGCAGTGAACCGACCGTACAGGGGGGACCTGAAGCTTTCTTT. Its translation is CASSEPTVQGGPEAFF. This chain links TRBV6-1 with TRBJ1-1; 8 nucleotides match TRBD1. Germline loops: CDR1 MNHNS, CDR2 SASEGT. J was trimmed by 6 bases and V by 2 bases; bases with no gene match: 11. This CDR3 is 16 amino acids long.

The gene calls are TRBV9 and TRBJ1-1; D may be TRBD1 (6 bases). Germline V gene data show CDR1 as SGDLS and CDR2 as YYNGEE. The CDR3 sequence is 14 residues long. Trimming left V 3 bases short and J 5 bases short, with 14 bases between. CDR3 sequence (DNA): TGTGCCAGCAGCGCCCCCCCAGACAGGACTGAAGCTTTCTTT. Its protein is CASSAPPDRTEAFF.

V gene TRBV30 combines with J gene TRBJ2-3; 9 bases agree with TRBD2. The CDR3 consists of 14 residues. V dropped 2 bases and J dropped 6; count of bases not matched to a gene: 6. CDR1 is GTSNPN and CDR2 is SVGIG in the germline V gene (reference sequence). CDR3 bases: TGTGCCTGGAGTACGCTAGCGGGGCGGGATACGCAGTATTTT. Its translation is CAWSTLAGRDTQYF.

The rearrangement uses TRBV6-5 and TRBJ1-2, with 12 bases matching TRBD1. Germline CDR1 MNHEY, CDR2 SVGAGI. CDR3 length: 15 amino acids. The junction had 10 bases not matched to a gene; V was cut back by 7 bases and J by 7 bases. CDR3 amino acids: CASTILSGQGAGYTF. In DNA, the CDR3 is TGTGCCAGCACCATCCTCTCGGGACAGGGGGCTGGCTACACCTTC.

The chain joins TRBV27 to TRBJ2-5; 7 bases align to TRBD2. The V gene's germline CDR1 is MNHEY and CDR2 SMNVEV (reference sequence). V gave up 6 bases and J gave up 10 bases; unmatched junction bases: 14. This CDR3 spans 14 amino acids. Here the CDR3 reads CASSLTRTREGQYF. The DNA for the CDR3 is TGTGCCAGCAGCTTAACCCGGACTAGGGAGGGCCAGTACTTC.

The chain links TRBV27 to TRBJ1-1; D is ambiguous. This CDR3 has 16 amino acids. Between the trimmed V and J ends, which lost 0 bases and 6 bases, there was a span of 17 bases. Germline lookup yields CDR1 MNHEY and CDR2 SMNVEV (reference sequence). CDR3 sequence (DNA): TGTGCCAGCAGTTTATCGATGAGGGCGCGCCCCGCTGAAGCTTTCTTT. This gives the protein CASSLSMRARPAEAFF.